This T cell receptor beta chain emerged from a study of T-cell memory formation after mild COVID-19. CDR1 is SGHRS and CDR2 is YFSETQ in the germline V gene. The CDR3 covers 18 residues. After removal of 5 bases from V and 3 bases from J, the junction contained 13 bases not matched to a gene. Study results and caveats: CD4+ clones that contracted lay mainly in CM and EM; CD8+ ones lay in EMRA. The finding that pre-infection memory included some responding clones suggested that cross-reactive memory joined.

Remarks on this clonotype: The antigen is not known.

Constant-segment primers served in 5'RACE that generated TCR alpha and TCR beta cDNA libraries bearing sample barcodes and UMIs. TCRdb used MiXCR to reprocess the 5' RACE reads, holding one entry per CDR3 protein. The sample lists about 190,000 distinct CDR3 sequences, about 20% occurring once. Input material: PBMCs or a T cell subset sorted from them (not recorded which). This rearrangement joins TRBV5-1 to TRBJ2-5; 13 nucleotides align to TRBD2. This sequence was found in an adult woman who had mild COVID-19 (a few samples of this study predate the infection). Cell type and time point are not known. For the CDR3, the DNA is TGCGCCAGCAGGTCACCCGGACTAGCGGGAGTGAGAAAAGAGACCCAGTACTTC. It encodes CASRSPGLAGVRKETQYF.